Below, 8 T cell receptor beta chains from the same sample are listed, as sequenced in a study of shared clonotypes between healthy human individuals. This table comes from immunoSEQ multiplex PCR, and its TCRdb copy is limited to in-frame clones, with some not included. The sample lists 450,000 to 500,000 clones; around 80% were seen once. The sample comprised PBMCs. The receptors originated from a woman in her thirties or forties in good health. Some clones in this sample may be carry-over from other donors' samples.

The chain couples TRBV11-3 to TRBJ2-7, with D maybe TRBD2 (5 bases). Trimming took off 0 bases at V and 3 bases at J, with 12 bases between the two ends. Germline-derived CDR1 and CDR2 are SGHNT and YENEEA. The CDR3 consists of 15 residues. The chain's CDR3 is CASSLEFGKGYEQYF. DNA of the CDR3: TGTGCCAGCAGCTTAGAATTCGGGAAAGGCTACGAGCAGTACTTC.

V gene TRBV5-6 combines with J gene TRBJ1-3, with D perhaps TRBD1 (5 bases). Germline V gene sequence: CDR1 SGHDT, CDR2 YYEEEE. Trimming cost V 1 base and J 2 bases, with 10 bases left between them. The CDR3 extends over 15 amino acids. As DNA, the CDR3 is TGTGCCAGCAGCTTGTACGGGGCAGCTGGAAACACCATATATTTT. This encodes CASSLYGAAGNTIYF.

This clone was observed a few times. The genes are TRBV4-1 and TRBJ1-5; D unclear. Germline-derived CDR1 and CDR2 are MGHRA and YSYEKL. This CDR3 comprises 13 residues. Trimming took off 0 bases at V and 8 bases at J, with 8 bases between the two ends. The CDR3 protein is CASSQDVDKPQHF. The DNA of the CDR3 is TGCGCCAGCAGCCAAGATGTGGATAAGCCCCAGCATTTT.

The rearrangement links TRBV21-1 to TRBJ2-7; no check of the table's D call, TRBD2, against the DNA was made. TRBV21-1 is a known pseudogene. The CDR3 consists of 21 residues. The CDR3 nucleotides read TGTGCCAGGACCGGGACTAGCGGGAGGCAGACTATGGGTAATATCTCCTACGAGCAGTACTTC. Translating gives CARTGTSGRQTMGNISYEQYF.

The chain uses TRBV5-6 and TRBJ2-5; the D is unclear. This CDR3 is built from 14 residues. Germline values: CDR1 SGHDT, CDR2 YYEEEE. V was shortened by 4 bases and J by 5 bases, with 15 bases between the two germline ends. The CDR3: CASSPKVFTETQYF. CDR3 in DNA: TGTGCCAGCAGCCCAAAGGTGTTTACGGAGACCCAGTACTTC.

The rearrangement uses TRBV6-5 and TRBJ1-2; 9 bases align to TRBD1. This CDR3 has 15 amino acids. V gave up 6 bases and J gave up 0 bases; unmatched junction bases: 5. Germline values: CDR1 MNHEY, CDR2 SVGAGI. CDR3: CASSYTGGANYGYTF. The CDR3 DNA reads TGTGCCAGCAGCTATACAGGGGGCGCTAACTATGGCTACACCTTC.

DNA for the CDR3: TGTGCCAGCAGCCGAGGTGGGGAGAGAGGTCCCGGGGAGCTGTTTTTT. Translated: CASSRGGERGPGELFF. This chain uses TRBV7-9 with TRBJ2-2; TRBD2 is a possible D gene (5 bases). Germline V lookup: CDR1 SEHNR, CDR2 FQNEAQ (reference sequence). CDR3 length equals 16 residues. V lost 5 bases, J lost 6 bases, and 19 bases lay in between.

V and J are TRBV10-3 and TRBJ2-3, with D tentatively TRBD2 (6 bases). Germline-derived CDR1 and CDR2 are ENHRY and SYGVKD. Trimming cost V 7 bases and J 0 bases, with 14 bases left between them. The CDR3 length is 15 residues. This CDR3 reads CAINAGSTSTDTQYF. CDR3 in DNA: TGTGCCATCAACGCGGGATCAACTAGCACAGATACGCAGTATTTT.